The 14 T cell receptor beta chains given below trace back to one sample, sequenced in a study of cytomegalovirus exposure and HLA in healthy donors. The PCR made use of 60 Vbeta and 13 Jbeta primers. The method was immunoSEQ multiplex PCR; TCRdb's version includes in-frame clones alone and lacks a portion of them. In all, the sample yields approximately 100,000 clones. The sample comprised PBMCs. These receptors all stem from a man aged 50-60 years in good health and CMV-seronegative.

CDR3 amino acids: CASSAYWTSGTYNEQFF. The DNA for the CDR3 is TGTGCCAGCAGCGCCTACTGGACTAGCGGAACATACAATGAGCAGTTCTTC. The chain combines TRBV9 with TRBJ2-1; TRBD2 matches 10 bases. Per the germline V gene, CDR1 is SGDLS and CDR2 is YYNGEE. The CDR3 has 17 amino acids. The V gene end was trimmed by 3 bases and the J gene end by 4 bases; junction bases not matched to a gene: 10.

V gene TRBV2 combines with J gene TRBJ2-5; weak D call: TRBD2 (5 bases). V shed 3 bases and J shed 10 bases, with 6 bases lying between them. Germline V gives CDR1 SNHLY, CDR2 FYNNEI. The CDR3 is made up of 10 amino acids. This chain's CDR3 is CASSDGGQYF. CDR3 DNA: TGTGCCAGCAGTGACGGAGGCCAGTACTTC. Variable domain in full (rest from reference TRBV2 and TRBJ2-5): EPEVTQTPSHQVTQMGQEVILRCVPISNHLYFYWYRQILGQKVEFLVSFYNNEISEKSEIFDDQFSVERPDGSNFTLKIRSTKLEDSAMYFCASSDGGQYFGPGTRLLVL.

The CDR3 DNA reads as TGTGCCAGTAGACAGGGGTTAAGACGCAATCAGCCCCAGCATTTT. Translated, it gives CASRQGLRRNQPQHF. The gene calls are TRBV6-1 and TRBJ1-5, with 8 bases that match TRBD1. Per the germline V gene, CDR1 is MNHNS and CDR2 is SASEGT. V trimming: 9 bases; J trimming: 2 bases; junction bases outside the gene matches: 9. The CDR3 runs to 15 residues.

In nucleotides, the CDR3 is TGTGCCAGCAAACGGGAGGCCGAGCAGTACTTC. Its protein product is CASKREAEQYF. The J gene is TRBJ2-7, the V gene TRBV6-5; TRBD2 agrees at 7 bases. With V trimmed by 7 bases and J by 6 bases, 3 bases remained unmatched. CDR1 is MNHEY, CDR2 SVGAGI, per germline. CDR3 size: 11 residues.

This chain links TRBV4-1 with TRBJ2-5; TRBD1 matches 10 bases. In germline, CDR1 is MGHRA, CDR2 YSYEKL. This CDR3 comprises 15 residues. Trimming at V came to 4 bases and at J to 5 bases, leaving 7 bases not matched to a gene. The CDR3 nucleotides are TGCGCCAGCAGCCTCCGGGACAGGGGAAGTGAGACCCAGTACTTC. This translates into CASSLRDRGSETQYF.

The J gene is TRBJ1-3, the V gene TRBV7-2; D is ambiguous. Germline CDR1 and CDR2: SGHTA and FQGNSA. The length of the CDR3 is 15 residues. The V end lost 0 bases, the J end lost 3 bases, and 9 bases lay between the germline ends. The CDR3 protein is CASSLAELRGNTIYF. The CDR3 coding sequence is TGTGCCAGCAGCTTAGCCGAACTGCGTGGAAACACCATATATTTT.

This rearrangement joins TRBV5-1 to TRBJ1-3; D is undetermined. The V end was cut by 2 bases, the J end by 0 bases, with 9 bases between. Looked up from germline, CDR1 is SGHRS and CDR2 is YFSETQ. The CDR3 runs to 15 residues. For the CDR3, the DNA is TGCGCCAGCAGCTTTAGTGAGAGCTCTGGAAACACCATATATTTT. Amino acid sequence: CASSFSESSGNTIYF.

The genes are TRBV15 and TRBJ1-5, with D uncertain. CDR1 is LNHNV, CDR2 YYDKDF, per germline (reference sequence). The CDR3 is made up of 14 amino acids. With 6 bases removed from V and 0 bases from J, the gap between germline ends came to 9 bases. The DNA of the CDR3 is TGTGCCACCAGTACCGTCAGTAGCAATCAGCCCCAGCATTTT. This translates into CATSTVSSNQPQHF.

Written as DNA, the CDR3 is TGTGCCAGCGGGACTAGCGGGCCCTACAATGAGCAGTTCTTC. Translating gives CASGTSGPYNEQFF. This chain links TRBV7-9 with TRBJ2-1; 12 bases line up with TRBD2. The J segment lost 2 bases and the V segment lost 8 bases, leaving 1 base of the junction unmatched. CDR3 length equals 14 residues. Germline CDR1 SEHNR, CDR2 FQNEAQ (reference sequence).

J is TRBJ2-1 and V is TRBV4-3, with 7 nucleotides matching TRBD2. V lost 2 bases and J lost 1; bases outside the gene matches: 8. CDR3 length: 17 residues. CDR1 LGHNA and CDR2 YSLEER come from the germline V gene. The CDR3 loop is CASSQRGGVSSYNEQFF. CDR3 in DNA: TGCGCCAGCAGCCAAAGGGGAGGGGTCTCTTCCTACAATGAGCAGTTCTTC.

The rearrangement links TRBV5-4 to TRBJ2-5; the D is unclear. The CDR3 contains 13 residues. The germline CDR1 and CDR2 sequences are SGHNT and YYREEE (reference sequence). Trimming shortened V by 0 bases and J by 3 bases, and 6 bases separated the two germline ends. CDR3 amino acids: CASSLDRKETQYF. The CDR3 bases are TGTGCCAGCAGCTTGGACAGAAAAGAGACCCAGTACTTC.

V usage is TRBV19 and J usage is TRBJ1-5, with D maybe TRBD1 (6 bases). The germline CDR1 and CDR2 sequences are LNHDA and SQIVND (reference sequence). Trimming stripped 5 bases from V and 3 bases from J, with 11 bases between. This CDR3 is 14 amino acids long. The CDR3 protein is CASSYRDSNQPQHF. The CDR3 DNA follows: TGTGCCAGTAGTTACAGGGATTCCAATCAGCCCCAGCATTTT.

V is TRBV6-1 and J is TRBJ1-2, with TRBD1 as a possible D gene (5 bases). V lost 8 bases and J 3 bases, leaving 13 bases between the germline ends. The germline V gene has CDR1 MNHNS and CDR2 SASEGT. The CDR3 has 13 amino acids. The DNA for the CDR3 is TGTGCCAGCGGGGGAGGCCGATACTATGGCTACACCTTC. Protein product: CASGGGRYYGYTF.

The rearrangement uses TRBV6-5 and TRBJ1-6; 7 bases are a match to TRBD1. CDR1 and CDR2 from the germline V gene are MNHEY and SVGAGI. V lost 2 bases, J lost 7 bases, and 2 bases stayed unmatched. The CDR3 totals 14 residues. For the CDR3, the DNA is TGTGCCAGCAGTTACAGGGGGCACAATTCACCCCTCCACTTT. Residues: CASSYRGHNSPLHF.